A single sample is the source of the 17 T cell receptor beta chains below, sequenced in a study of stem cell transplantation in POMP-related autoinflammatory disease. Generated by immunoSEQ multiplex PCR, the TCRdb table keeps only in-frame clones and is missing some. The sample gives fewer than 30,000 clones, around four fifths of which show up once; around 2.5% is in the top ten. Source: CD4+ T cells from PBMCs, taken before stem cell transplantation. The receptors originated from a human donor with POMP-related autoinflammation and immune dysregulation (PRAID).

The chain joins TRBV9 to TRBJ2-1, with 7 bases fitting TRBD2. The J segment lost 6 bases and the V segment lost 0 bases, leaving 3 bases of the junction unmatched. The V gene's germline CDR1 is SGDLS and CDR2 YYNGEE. The CDR3 runs 14 residues. In DNA, the CDR3 is TGTGCCAGCAGCGTAGAGACTAGCCCCAATGAGCAGTTCTTC. This gives the protein CASSVETSPNEQFF.

The chain couples TRBV7-9 to TRBJ2-5, with D possibly TRBD2 on 6 matching bases. The V end was cut by 8 bases, the J end by 0 bases, with 10 bases between. This CDR3 has 13 amino acids. Germline V CDR1 and CDR2: SEHNR, FQNEAQ (reference sequence). CDR3 protein: CASGGFDQETQYF. The CDR3 DNA reads as TGTGCCAGCGGGGGGTTTGACCAAGAGACCCAGTACTTC. Complete variable domain (other parts from reference TRBV7-9 and TRBJ2-5): DTGVSQNPRHKITKRGQNVTFRCDPISEHNRLYWYRQTLGQGPEFLTYFQNEAQLEKSRLLSDRFSAERPKGSFSTLEIQRTEQGDSAMYLCASGGFDQETQYFGPGTRLLVL.

The chain employs TRBV28 and TRBJ2-7, with TRBD1 matching over 7 bases. The CDR3 is 15 amino acids. The junction had 7 bases not matched to a gene; V was cut back by 5 bases and J by 0 bases. Germline lookup yields CDR1 MDHEN and CDR2 SYDVKM. CDR3 nucleotide sequence: TGTGCCAGCAGTCCTGGGACAGAGAGCTCCTACGAGCAGTACTTC. This translates into CASSPGTESSYEQYF.

This clone was counted between two and nine times. This sequence joins TRBV4-2 and TRBJ2-2; possibly TRBD2 for D (6 bases). The CDR3 runs to 16 residues. V lost 2 bases and J 7 bases, leaving 17 bases between the germline ends. From germline, CDR1 is LGHNA and CDR2 YNFKEQ. CDR3 in amino acids: CASSQLGGVKGGELFF. CDR3 nucleotide sequence: TGTGCCAGCAGCCAACTCGGCGGGGTGAAAGGCGGGGAGCTGTTTTTT.

The V gene is TRBV5-1, the J gene TRBJ1-2; the D is unclear. The CDR3 sequence is 12 residues long. The germline gives CDR1 SGHRS, CDR2 YFSETQ. V was cut by 0 bases and J by 4 bases, with 4 bases left in between. In DNA, the CDR3 is TGCGCCAGCAGCTTGGACGTCTATGGCTACACCTTC. This codes for CASSLDVYGYTF.

The CDR3 coding sequence is TGTGCCAGCAGCTTTAGGGGCACAGATACGCAGTATTTT. Encoded protein: CASSFRGTDTQYF. The genes are TRBV11-2 and TRBJ2-3; D not resolved. This CDR3 has 13 residues. Germline CDR1 SGHAT, CDR2 FQNNGV. V was pared by 3 bases and J by 1 base, with 5 bases between.

The V call is TRBV5-4, the J call TRBJ2-2; 14 bases map to TRBD2. J was trimmed by 5 bases and V by 0 bases; bases with no gene match: 9. CDR1 is SGHNT, CDR2 YYREEE, per germline (reference sequence). The CDR3 sequence is 19 residues long. This CDR3 reads CASSLGPGLAGAQTGELFF. The CDR3 DNA reads TGTGCCAGCAGCTTGGGACCGGGACTAGCGGGAGCGCAGACCGGGGAGCTGTTTTTT. The entire variable domain, with the rest obtained from reference TRBV5-4 and TRBJ2-2, is as follows: ETGVTQSPTHLIKTRGQQVTLRCSSQSGHNTVSWYQQALGQGPQFIFQYYREEENGRGNFPPRFSGLQFPNYSSELNVNALELDDSALYLCASSLGPGLAGAQTGELFFGEGSRLTVL.

The chain links TRBV6-5 to TRBJ2-3, with D unclear. The CDR3 length is 15 residues. V shed 10 bases and J shed 0 bases, with 17 bases lying between them. From germline, CDR1 is MNHEY and CDR2 SVGAGI. CDR3 sequence (DNA): TGTGCCACCAGGACGGACCTTACTAGCACAGATACGCAGTATTTT. Its translation: CATRTDLTSTDTQYF.

V is TRBV7-9 and J is TRBJ2-1, with 12 bases fitting TRBD2. Germline V CDR1 and CDR2: SEHNR, FQNEAQ (reference sequence). V dropped 4 bases and J dropped 10; count of bases not matched to a gene: 2. The CDR3 is 13 amino acids. CDR3 protein: CASSSGLAGEQFF. CDR3 in DNA: TGTGCCAGCAGCTCAGGACTAGCGGGGGAGCAGTTCTTC.

This clone turned up a few times. The gene calls are TRBV5-1 and TRBJ1-3; a weak D match, TRBD1 (6 bases). Trimming shortened V by 4 bases and J by 1 base, and 9 bases separated the two germline ends. The CDR3 is 14 residues long. In germline, CDR1 is SGHRS, CDR2 YFSETQ. The CDR3 DNA sequence: TGCGCCAGCAGCCCAGGGGATTCTGGAAACACCATATATTTT. Translation: CASSPGDSGNTIYF.

The J gene is TRBJ2-3, the V gene TRBV9; TRBD2 matches at 7 bases. The CDR3 has 16 amino acids. The junction had 8 bases not matched to a gene; V was cut back by 4 bases and J by 0 bases. Per germline, CDR1 SGDLS and CDR2 YYNGEE. The CDR3 reads CASSPAPAGSTDTQYF. CDR3 bases: TGTGCCAGCAGCCCGGCCCCAGCGGGGAGCACAGATACGCAGTATTTT. Full variable domain (rest looked up from reference TRBV9 and TRBJ2-3): DSGVTQTPKHLITATGQRVTLRCSPRSGDLSVYWYQQSLDQGLQFLIQYYNGEERAKGNILERFSAQQFPDLHSELNLSSLELGDSALYFCASSPAPAGSTDTQYFGPGTRLTVL.

J is TRBJ1-1 and V is TRBV5-1, with no clear D. The CDR3 has 14 amino acids. V was clipped by 0 bases and J by 1 base, with 7 bases between them. Germline V gene data show CDR1 as SGHRS and CDR2 as YFSETQ. CDR3 sequence reads: CASSLVTRNTEAFF. The CDR3 DNA reads as TGCGCCAGCAGCTTGGTTACGAGGAACACTGAAGCTTTCTTT.

The table lists this clone with a few counts. The CDR3 reads CASSEWSGRGKAFF. The CDR3 bases are TGTGCCAGCAGTGAATGGAGTGGTAGGGGAAAAGCTTTCTTT. This sequence joins TRBV6-1 and TRBJ1-1; weak D call: TRBD1 (5 bases). Germline V gene lookup returns CDR1 MNHNS and CDR2 SASEGT. The CDR3 runs 14 residues. Trimming left V 2 bases short and J 9 bases short, with 16 bases between.

The chain combines TRBV5-4 with TRBJ1-4, with a possible D match to TRBD1 (5 bases). Germline assignment: CDR1 SGHNT and CDR2 YYREEE (reference sequence). Between the trimmed V and J ends, which lost 2 bases and 5 bases, there was a span of 13 bases. There are 15 residues in the CDR3. CDR3 protein: CASSFWQGANEKLFF. The CDR3 nucleotides read TGTGCCAGCAGCTTCTGGCAGGGTGCGAATGAAAAACTGTTTTTT.

The V call is TRBV6-6, the J call TRBJ2-7, with unresolved D. V shed 2 bases and J shed 3 bases, with 14 bases lying between them. Germline-derived CDR1 and CDR2 are MNHNY and SVGAGI (reference sequence). The CDR3 totals 15 residues. The CDR3, as DNA: TGTGCCAGCAGTTACAGGCAAGTCGATGACTACGAGCAGTACTTC. Translation gives CASSYRQVDDYEQYF.

The chain employs TRBV30 and TRBJ2-7; D may be TRBD2 (5 bases). Trimming removed 2 bases at V and 3 bases at J, with 8 bases between. The CDR3 covers 12 residues. CDR1 is GTSNPN, CDR2 SVGIG, per germline (reference sequence). The CDR3 DNA is TGTGCCTGGAGTCCCGGGATCTACGAGCAGTACTTC. Translating it yields CAWSPGIYEQYF.

This chain connects TRBV28 to TRBJ2-7, with 8 positions matching TRBD2. The CDR3 runs 14 residues. The V gene end was trimmed by 6 bases and the J gene end by 4 bases; junction bases not matched to a gene: 8. CDR1 MDHEN and CDR2 SYDVKM come from the germline V gene. The CDR3 here is CASRPSGSWYEQYF. CDR3 in DNA: TGTGCCAGCAGACCCAGCGGGAGTTGGTACGAGCAGTACTTC.